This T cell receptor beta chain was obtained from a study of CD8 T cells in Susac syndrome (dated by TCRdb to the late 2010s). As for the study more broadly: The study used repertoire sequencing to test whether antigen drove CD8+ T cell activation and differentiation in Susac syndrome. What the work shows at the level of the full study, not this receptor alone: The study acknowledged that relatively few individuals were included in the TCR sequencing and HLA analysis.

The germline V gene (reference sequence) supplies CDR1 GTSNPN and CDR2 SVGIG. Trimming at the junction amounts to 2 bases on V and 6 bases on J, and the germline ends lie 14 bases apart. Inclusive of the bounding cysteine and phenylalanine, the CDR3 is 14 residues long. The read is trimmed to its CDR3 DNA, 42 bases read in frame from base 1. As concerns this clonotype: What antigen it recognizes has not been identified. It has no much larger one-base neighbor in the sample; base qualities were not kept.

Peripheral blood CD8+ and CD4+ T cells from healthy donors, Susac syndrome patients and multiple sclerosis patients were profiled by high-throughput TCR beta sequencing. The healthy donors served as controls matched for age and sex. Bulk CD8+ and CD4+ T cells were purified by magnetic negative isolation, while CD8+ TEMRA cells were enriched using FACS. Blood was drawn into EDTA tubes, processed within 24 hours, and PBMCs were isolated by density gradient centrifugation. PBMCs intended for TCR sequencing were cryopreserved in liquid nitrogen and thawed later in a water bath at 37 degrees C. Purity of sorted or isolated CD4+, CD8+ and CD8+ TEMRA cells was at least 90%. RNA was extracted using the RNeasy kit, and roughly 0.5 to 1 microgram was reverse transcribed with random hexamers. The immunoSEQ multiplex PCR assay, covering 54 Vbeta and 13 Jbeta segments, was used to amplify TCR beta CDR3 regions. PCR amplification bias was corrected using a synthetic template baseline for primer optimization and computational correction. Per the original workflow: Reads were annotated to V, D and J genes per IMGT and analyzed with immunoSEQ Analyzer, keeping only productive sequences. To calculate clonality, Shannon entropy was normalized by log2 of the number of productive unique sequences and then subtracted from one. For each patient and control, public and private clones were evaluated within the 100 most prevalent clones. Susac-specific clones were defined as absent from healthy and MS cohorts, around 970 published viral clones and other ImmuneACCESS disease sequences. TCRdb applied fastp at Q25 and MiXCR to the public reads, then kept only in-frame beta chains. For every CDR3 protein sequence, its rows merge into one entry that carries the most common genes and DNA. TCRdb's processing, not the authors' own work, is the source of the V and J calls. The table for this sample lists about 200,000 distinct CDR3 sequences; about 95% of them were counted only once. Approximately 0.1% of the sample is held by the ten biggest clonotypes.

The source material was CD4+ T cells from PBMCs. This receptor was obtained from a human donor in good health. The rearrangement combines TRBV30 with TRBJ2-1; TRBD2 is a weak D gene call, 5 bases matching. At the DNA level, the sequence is TGTGCCTGGAGTATCGGGGTTCGCGGCAATGAGCAGTTCTTC. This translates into CAWSIGVRGNEQFF. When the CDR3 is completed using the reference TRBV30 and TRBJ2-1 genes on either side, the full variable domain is SQTIHQWPATLVQPVGSPLSLECTVEGTSNPNLYWYRQAAGRGLQLLFYSVGIGQISSEVPQNLSASRPQDRQFILSSKKLLLSDSGFYLCAWSIGVRGNEQFFGPGTRLTVL.